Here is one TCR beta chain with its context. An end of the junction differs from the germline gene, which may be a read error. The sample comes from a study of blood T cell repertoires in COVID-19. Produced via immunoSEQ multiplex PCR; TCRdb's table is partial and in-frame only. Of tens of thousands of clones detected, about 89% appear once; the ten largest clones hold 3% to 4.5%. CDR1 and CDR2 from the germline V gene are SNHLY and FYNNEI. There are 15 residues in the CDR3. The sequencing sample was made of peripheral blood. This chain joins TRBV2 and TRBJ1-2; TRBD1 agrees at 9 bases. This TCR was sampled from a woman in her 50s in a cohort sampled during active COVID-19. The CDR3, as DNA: TGTGTCAGCGTCCCGGACAGGGGATTTTACTATGGCTACACCTTC. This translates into CVSVPDRGFYYGYTF.